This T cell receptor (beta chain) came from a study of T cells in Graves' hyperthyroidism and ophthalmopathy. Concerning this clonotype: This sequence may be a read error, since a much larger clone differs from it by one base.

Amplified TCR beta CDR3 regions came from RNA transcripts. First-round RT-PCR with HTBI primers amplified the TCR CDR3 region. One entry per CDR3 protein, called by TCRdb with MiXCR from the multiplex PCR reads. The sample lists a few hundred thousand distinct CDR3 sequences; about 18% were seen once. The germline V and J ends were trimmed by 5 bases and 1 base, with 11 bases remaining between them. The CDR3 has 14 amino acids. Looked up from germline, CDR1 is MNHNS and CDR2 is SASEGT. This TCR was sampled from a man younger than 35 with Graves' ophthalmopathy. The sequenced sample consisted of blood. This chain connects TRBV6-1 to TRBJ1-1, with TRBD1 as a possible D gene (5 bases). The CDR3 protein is CASSTPGRNTEAFF. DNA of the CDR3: TGTGCCAGCAGTACCCCAGGGCGGAACACTGAAGCTTTCTTT.